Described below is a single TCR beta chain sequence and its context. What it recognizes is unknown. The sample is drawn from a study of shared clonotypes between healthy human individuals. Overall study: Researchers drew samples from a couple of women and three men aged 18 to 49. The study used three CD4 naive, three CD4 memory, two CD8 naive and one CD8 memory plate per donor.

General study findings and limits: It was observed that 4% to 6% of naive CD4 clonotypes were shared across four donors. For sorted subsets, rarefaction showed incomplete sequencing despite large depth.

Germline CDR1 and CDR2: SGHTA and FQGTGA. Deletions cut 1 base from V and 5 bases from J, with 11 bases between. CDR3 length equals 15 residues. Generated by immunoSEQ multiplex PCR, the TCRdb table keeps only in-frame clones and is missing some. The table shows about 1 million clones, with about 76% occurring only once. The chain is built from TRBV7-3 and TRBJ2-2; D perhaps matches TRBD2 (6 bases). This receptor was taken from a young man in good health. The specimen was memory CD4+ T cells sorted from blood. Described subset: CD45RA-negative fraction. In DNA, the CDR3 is TGTGCCAGCAGCTTAAATGGAGGGAGTACCGGGGAGCTGTTTTTT. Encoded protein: CASSLNGGSTGELFF.